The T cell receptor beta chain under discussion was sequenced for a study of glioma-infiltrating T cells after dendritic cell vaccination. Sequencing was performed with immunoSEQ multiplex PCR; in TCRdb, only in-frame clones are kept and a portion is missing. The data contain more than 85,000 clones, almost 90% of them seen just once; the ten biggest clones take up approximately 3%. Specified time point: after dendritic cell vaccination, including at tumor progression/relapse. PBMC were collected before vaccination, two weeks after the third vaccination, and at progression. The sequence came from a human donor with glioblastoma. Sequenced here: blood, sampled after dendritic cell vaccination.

The CDR3 DNA follows: TGTGCCAGCAGCTTAGCGGACAGGGTGGGCACCGGGGAGCTGTTTTTT. As protein: CASSLADRVGTGELFF. The chain has TRBV11-2 and TRBJ2-2; 8 bases fit TRBD1. This CDR3 comprises 16 residues. CDR1 SGHAT and CDR2 FQNNGV come from the germline V gene. Trimming cost V 1 base and J 4 bases; bases outside gene matches: 5.